One sample yielded the 7 T cell receptor beta chains listed below, sequenced in a study of T-cell reconstitution after alpha-beta-depleted transplantation in children. Library preparation (for TCRbeta) was performed with unique molecular identifiers. TCRdb ran MiXCR on the PCR reads and lists one entry per CDR3 protein. The table lists 640,000 or so distinct CDR3 sequences, roughly 17% of them singletons. Here the sequenced sample was PBMCs from the stem cell graft donor, taken from the stem cell graft. These receptors were collected from a human donor who donated a stem cell graft to a child with acute myeloid leukemia.

Notes on this clonotype: This likely comes from a read error, as the CDR3 has no conserved phenylalanine or tryptophan at its end. V gene TRBV5-6 combines with J gene TRBJ1-1; D ambiguous. Trimming cost V 6 bases and J 1 base, with 13 bases left between them. The V gene's germline CDR1 is SGHDT and CDR2 YYEEEE. The CDR3 loop spans 14 amino acids. CDR3 protein: CASTLGQTNTEAFL. In DNA, the CDR3 is TGTGCCAGCACCCTAGGGCAGACGAACACTGAAGCTTTCCTT.

In DNA form, the CDR3 reads TGCGCCAGCAGCTCTCACAGGTCTGCAACTAATGAAAAACTGTTTTTT. Translating it yields CASSSHRSATNEKLFF. The gene calls are TRBV5-1 and TRBJ1-4, with D perhaps matching TRBD1 (5 bases). The CDR3 runs 16 residues. CDR1 is SGHRS, CDR2 YFSETQ, per germline. Trimming removed 3 bases at V and 0 bases at J, with 12 bases between.

This clonotype has only a few counts. This sequence joins TRBV6-1 and TRBJ1-5; weak D call: TRBD1 (6 bases). Per germline, CDR1 MNHNS and CDR2 SASEGT. V gave up 3 bases and J gave up 5 bases, with 11 bases separating them. The CDR3 length is 14 residues. The DNA for the CDR3 is TGTGCCAGCAGTGATACAGGGTCCGATCAGCCCCAGCATTTT. This encodes CASSDTGSDQPQHF.

In this sample, this clonotype turned up many times. The V gene is TRBV20-1, the J gene TRBJ1-6; D uncertain. The V gene's germline CDR1 is DFQATT and CDR2 SNEGSKA (reference sequence). V lost 7 bases and J lost 14, with 12 bases in between. The CDR3 is 10 residues long. The CDR3 region is CSGFTSTLHF. The DNA of the CDR3 is TGCAGTGGGTTCACCAGCACCCTCCACTTT.

This chain connects TRBV7-3 to TRBJ1-2; D unresolved. The CDR3 totals 13 residues. V lost 0 bases, J lost 2 bases, and 4 bases lay in between. The germline CDR1 and CDR2 sequences are SGHTA and FQGTGA. This CDR3 is CASSLTTNYGYTF. In DNA form, the CDR3 reads TGTGCCAGCAGCTTAACCACGAACTATGGCTACACCTTC.

Ten or more counts support this clonotype. The V gene is TRBV20-1, the J gene TRBJ2-7; TRBD1 is a possible D gene (7 bases). There are 13 residues in the CDR3. Trimming cost V 3 bases and J 4 bases, with 13 bases left between them. Germline CDR1 and CDR2: DFQATT and SNEGSKA (reference sequence). This CDR3 is CSASKAGGYEQYF. DNA of the CDR3: TGCAGTGCTAGTAAAGCAGGGGGGTACGAGCAGTACTTC.

This clonotype was counted ten times or more. The chain joins TRBV20-1 to TRBJ1-6; no clear D. The CDR3 extends over 14 amino acids. V lost 2 bases, J lost 2 bases, and 7 bases lay in between. Germline CDR1 is DFQATT and CDR2 is SNEGSKA (reference sequence). CDR3 loop: CSARRETYNSPLHF. The CDR3 DNA sequence: TGCAGTGCTAGAAGGGAAACCTATAATTCACCCCTCCACTTT.